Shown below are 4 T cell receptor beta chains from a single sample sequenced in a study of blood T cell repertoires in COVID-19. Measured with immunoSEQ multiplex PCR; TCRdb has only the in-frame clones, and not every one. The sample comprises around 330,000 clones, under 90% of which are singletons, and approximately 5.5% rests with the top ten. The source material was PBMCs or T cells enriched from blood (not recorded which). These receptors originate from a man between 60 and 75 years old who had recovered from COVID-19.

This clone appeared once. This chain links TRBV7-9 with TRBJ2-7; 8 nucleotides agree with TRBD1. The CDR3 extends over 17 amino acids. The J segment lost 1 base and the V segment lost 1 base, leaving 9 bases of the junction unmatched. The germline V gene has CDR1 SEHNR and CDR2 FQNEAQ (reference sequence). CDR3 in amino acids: CASSLEGTRTGSYEQYF. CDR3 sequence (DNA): TGTGCCAGCAGCTTAGAAGGGACGAGGACAGGGTCCTACGAGCAGTACTTC.

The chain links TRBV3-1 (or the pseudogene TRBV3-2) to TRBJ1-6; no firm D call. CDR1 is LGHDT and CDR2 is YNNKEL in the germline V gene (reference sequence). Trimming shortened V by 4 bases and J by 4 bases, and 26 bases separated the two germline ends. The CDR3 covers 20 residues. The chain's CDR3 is CASSLGMGHVLEGYNSPLHF. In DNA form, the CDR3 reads TGTGCCAGCAGCCTGGGGATGGGTCACGTCCTTGAGGGTTATAATTCACCCCTCCACTTT.

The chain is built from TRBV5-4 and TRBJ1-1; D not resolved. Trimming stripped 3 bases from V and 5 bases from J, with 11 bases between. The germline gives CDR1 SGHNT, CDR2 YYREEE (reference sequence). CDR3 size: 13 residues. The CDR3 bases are TGTGCCAGCAGCTCTACCTCTAGAACTGAAGCTTTCTTT. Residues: CASSSTSRTEAFF.

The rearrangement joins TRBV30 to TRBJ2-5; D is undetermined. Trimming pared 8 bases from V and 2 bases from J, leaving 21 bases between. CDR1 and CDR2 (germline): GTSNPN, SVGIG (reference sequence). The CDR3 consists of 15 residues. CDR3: CAGSPGKTRQETQYF. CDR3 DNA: TGTGCCGGATCCCCGGGTAAGACCCGACAAGAGACCCAGTACTTC. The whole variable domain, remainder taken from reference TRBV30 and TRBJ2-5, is SQTIHQWPATLVQPVGSPLSLECTVEGTSNPNLYWYRQAAGRGLQLLFYSVGIGQISSEVPQNLSASRPQDRQFILSSKKLLLSDSGFYLCAGSPGKTRQETQYFGPGTRLLVL.